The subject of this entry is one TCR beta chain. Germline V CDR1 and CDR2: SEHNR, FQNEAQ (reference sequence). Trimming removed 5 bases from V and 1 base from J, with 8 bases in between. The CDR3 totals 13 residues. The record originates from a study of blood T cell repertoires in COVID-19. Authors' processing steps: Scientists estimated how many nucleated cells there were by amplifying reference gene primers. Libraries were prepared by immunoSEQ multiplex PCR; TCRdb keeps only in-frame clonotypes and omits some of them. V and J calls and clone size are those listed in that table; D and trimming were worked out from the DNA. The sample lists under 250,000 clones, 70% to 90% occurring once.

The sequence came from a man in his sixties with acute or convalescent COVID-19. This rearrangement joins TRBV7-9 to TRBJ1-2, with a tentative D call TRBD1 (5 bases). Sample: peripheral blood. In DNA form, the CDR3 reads TGTGCCAGCAGCGGGGACTATAACTATGGCTACACCTTC. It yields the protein CASSGDYNYGYTF. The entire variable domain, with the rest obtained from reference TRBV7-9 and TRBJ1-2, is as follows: DTGVSQNPRHKITKRGQNVTFRCDPISEHNRLYWYRQTLGQGPEFLTYFQNEAQLEKSRLLSDRFSAERPKGSFSTLEIQRTEQGDSAMYLCASSGDYNYGYTFGSGTRLTVV.